A selection of T cell receptor beta chains follows, all from one sample in a study of blood T cell repertoires in COVID-19. Sequenced by immunoSEQ multiplex PCR; TCRdb stores in-frame clones only, minus some. Of around 190,000 clones listed, 75% to 85% were seen once; the top ten hold around 13%. What was sequenced was peripheral blood. The receptors stem from a human donor in a cohort sampled during active COVID-19. Each CDR3 is given with its conserved first and last residue. The D gene is left open where the match is weak. Size is stated for part of the rows, as once, few or many counts, or as a class when the clone is expanded.

size	length	D	J	V	CDR3	DNA
.	13	.	TRBJ2-6	TRBV6-1	CASTLTGANVLTF	TGTGCCAGCACCCTGACAGGGGCCAACGTCCTGACTTTC
few	13	.	TRBJ2-1	TRBV2	CASSSQGGHEQFF	TGTGCCAGCAGCTCACAGGGAGGGCATGAGCAGTTCTTC
.	13	.	TRBJ2-7	TRBV10-2	CASADRNSYEQYF	TGCGCCAGCGCTGACAGGAACTCCTACGAGCAGTACTTC
.	15	.	TRBJ2-7	TRBV6-5	CASSYFPTGRYEQYF	TGTGCCAGCAGTTATTTCCCGACAGGGAGGTACGAGCAGTACTTC
.	13	.	TRBJ2-7	TRBV28	CASGEQGGYEQYF	TGTGCCAGCGGGGAACAGGGGGGGTACGAGCAGTACTTC
.	19	TRBD2	TRBJ2-1	TRBV5-1	CASSPDWGVAGGPYNEQFF	TGCGCCAGCAGCCCGGACTGGGGGGTAGCGGGAGGGCCTTACAATGAGCAGTTCTTC
.	17	TRBD1	TRBJ2-6	TRBV15	CATSREQGAIGANVLTF	TGTGCCACCAGCAGGGAGCAGGGGGCTATTGGGGCCAACGTCCTGACTTTC
.	15	.	TRBJ2-4	TRBV25-1	CASSVQGTTKNIQYF	TGTGCCAGCAGTGTACAGGGAACAACCAAAAACATTCAGTACTTC
.	14	TRBD1	TRBJ1-4	TRBV20-1	CSASGQGDHEKLFF	TGCAGTGCTAGTGGACAGGGGGATCATGAAAAACTGTTTTTT
.	13	.	TRBJ2-2	TRBV28	CATAGSDTGELFF	TGTGCCACCGCGGGAAGTGACACCGGGGAGCTGTTTTTT
.	15	TRBD2	TRBJ2-5	TRBV2	CASSEVAGVEKTQYF	TGTGCCAGCAGTGAGGTAGCGGGAGTGGAAAAGACCCAGTACTTC
.	18	TRBD1	TRBJ2-1	TRBV18	CASTLTGGPLTSYNEQFF	TGTGCCAGCACGCTTACAGGGGGCCCCTTAACCTCCTACAATGAGCAGTTCTTC
.	17	.	TRBJ2-6	TRBV7-2	CASSLDGGLVGANVLTF	TGTGCCAGCAGCTTAGATGGGGGACTGGTGGGGGCCAACGTCCTGACTTTC
.	14	TRBD2	TRBJ2-5	TRBV5-6	CASSYLAGQETQYF	TGTGCCAGCAGCTACCTAGCGGGCCAAGAGACCCAGTACTTC
.	13	TRBD2	TRBJ2-1	TRBV9	CASSGTSDNEQFF	TGTGCCAGCAGCGGGACTAGCGACAATGAGCAGTTCTTC
.	13	.	TRBJ2-5	TRBV29-1	CSVTRTEQETQYF	TGCAGCGTTACGCGGACAGAACAAGAGACCCAGTACTTC
.	15	TRBD1	TRBJ1-1	TRBV27	CASSSGTGGGTEAFF	TGTGCCAGCAGTTCCGGGACAGGGGGTGGTACTGAAGCTTTCTTT
.	14	TRBD1	TRBJ1-5	TRBV7-9	CASSSTGGNQPQHF	TGTGCCAGCAGCTCGACAGGGGGCAATCAGCCCCAGCATTTT
.	15	.	TRBJ2-2	TRBV7-9	CASSLNAGNTGELFF	TGTGCCAGCAGCTTAAACGCAGGGAACACCGGGGAGCTGTTTTTT
.	15	TRBD1	TRBJ2-7	TRBV29-1	CSVARTGVGVYEQYF	TGCAGCGTTGCACGGACAGGCGTCGGCGTCTACGAGCAGTACTTC
once	15	.	TRBJ1-3	TRBV3-1/TRBV3-2	CASNPTRGSGNTIYF	TGTGCCAGCAACCCGACCAGGGGCTCCGGAAACACCATATATTTT
once	14	.	TRBJ1-6	TRBV5-1	CASSLEQGGSPLHF	TGCGCCAGCAGCTTGGAACAGGGTGGCTCACCCCTCCACTTT
.	14	TRBD1	TRBJ1-4	TRBV11-2	CASSHGTGSGKLFF	TGTGCCAGCAGCCACGGGACAGGGTCTGGAAAACTGTTTTTT
.	17	TRBD2	TRBJ2-3	TRBV28	CASIGTLAGEVTDTQYF	TGTGCCAGCATCGGGACACTAGCGGGAGAGGTCACAGATACGCAGTATTTT
.	13	.	TRBJ1-2	TRBV2	CASSRREFDGYTF	TGTGCCAGCAGTCGTCGGGAATTCGATGGCTACACCTTC
.	15	.	TRBJ2-1	TRBV9	CASSSGEGSYNEQFF	TGTGCCAGCAGCTCAGGGGAGGGATCCTACAATGAGCAGTTCTTC
.	16	TRBD1	TRBJ2-7	TRBV5-1	CASSLEIGTGRNEQYF	TGCGCCAGCAGCTTGGAAATCGGGACAGGGAGGAACGAGCAGTACTTC
.	13	.	TRBJ1-1	TRBV25-1	CASRRGPHAEAFF	TGTGCCAGCAGAAGAGGGCCTCACGCTGAAGCTTTCTTT
once	14	.	TRBJ1-6	TRBV7-2	CASSLAGQHSPLHF	TGTGCCAGCAGCTTAGCCGGACAGCATTCACCCCTCCACTTT
.	15	TRBD2	TRBJ2-5	TRBV27	CASSLNSGRRETQYF	TGTGCCAGCAGTTTGAATAGCGGGAGAAGGGAGACCCAGTACTTC
.	14	.	TRBJ1-3	TRBV6-5	CASQDRTAGNTIYF	TGTGCCAGCCAGGACCGGACAGCTGGAAACACCATATATTTT
.	17	TRBD1	TRBJ1-2	TRBV30	CAWSVQRGTAYPYGYTF	TGTGCCTGGAGTGTACAAAGGGGGACAGCTTATCCCTATGGCTACACCTTC
.	15	TRBD2	TRBJ2-1	TRBV5-1	CASSGTSGANNEQFF	TGCGCCAGCAGCGGAACTAGCGGGGCCAACAATGAGCAGTTCTTC
.	13	.	TRBJ2-3	TRBV6-5	CASSTNRVHTQYF	TGTGCCAGCAGCACCAACAGGGTACATACGCAGTATTTT
.	14	.	TRBJ2-7	TRBV30	CAWSVKGETYEQYF	TGTGCCTGGAGTGTTAAGGGAGAGACCTACGAGCAGTACTTC
.	14	TRBD2	TRBJ2-1	TRBV19	CASTVAGTYNEQFF	TGTGCCAGTACTGTAGCGGGAACATACAATGAGCAGTTCTTC
.	16	TRBD2	TRBJ2-2	TRBV19	CASQGASGSGTGELFF	TGTGCCTCCCAGGGGGCTAGCGGGAGTGGCACCGGGGAGCTGTTTTTT
once	14	.	TRBJ2-1	TRBV3-1/TRBV3-2	CASSQVRGINEQFF	TGTGCCAGCAGCCAAGTTAGGGGGATCAATGAGCAGTTCTTC
.	17	.	TRBJ2-3	TRBV9	CASSPAMEGRNWDTQYF	TGTGCCAGCAGTCCCGCAATGGAGGGGAGAAATTGGGATACGCAGTATTTT
.	18	TRBD2	TRBJ2-3	TRBV7-6	CASSLGRSSGSMGSAQYF	TGTGCCAGCAGCTTAGGGCGGTCTAGCGGGAGTATGGGATCGGCGCAGTATTTT
.	13	.	TRBJ2-7	TRBV28	CASSLSKTYEQYF	TGTGCCAGCAGTTTATCCAAAACCTACGAGCAGTACTTC
.	14	TRBD2	TRBJ2-3	TRBV5-1	CATKRAGNTDTQYF	TGCGCCACCAAACGAGCGGGGAACACAGATACGCAGTATTTT
once	15	.	TRBJ1-6	TRBV27	CASSLTVNNASPLHF	TGTGCCAGCAGTTTAACGGTCAATAACGCTTCACCCCTCCACTTT
once	14	.	TRBJ2-5	TRBV5-6	CASSLAGSQETQYF	TGTGCCAGCAGCTTGGCAGGCAGCCAAGAGACCCAGTACTTC
.	14	.	TRBJ2-5	TRBV18	CASSPGTLQETQYF	TGTGCCAGCTCACCCGGGACTCTACAAGAGACCCAGTACTTC
once	14	TRBD2	TRBJ2-7	TRBV6-5	CASKKLAGTYEQYF	TGTGCCAGCAAGAAACTAGCGGGAACCTACGAGCAGTACTTC
few	16	TRBD1	TRBJ2-4	TRBV3-1/TRBV3-2	CASSQVGQGVGNIQYF	TGTGCCAGCAGCCAAGTTGGACAGGGAGTCGGAAACATTCAGTACTTC
.	13	.	TRBJ2-1	TRBV5-4	CASSPTALTPQFF	TGTGCCAGCAGCCCCACAGCCCTGACCCCGCAGTTCTTC
.	11	.	TRBJ1-5	TRBV28	CASRWGPFQHF	TGTGCCAGCAGATGGGGGCCCTTCCAGCATTTT
.	15	TRBD1	TRBJ2-1	TRBV24-1	CATSLRDRAYNEQFF	TGTGCCACCAGTTTACGGGACAGGGCCTACAATGAGCAGTTCTTC